This is a list of T cell receptor beta chains from one sample in a study of identical twins. TCRdb passed the 5' RACE reads through MiXCR, listing each CDR3 protein once. The table includes a few hundred thousand distinct CDR3 sequences, approximately 24% detected once. This sample also belongs to another study, concerning T cells expressing NK-cell markers.

What was sequenced was CD4+ T cells sorted from blood. The origin of the receptors is a woman aged 18-29 years in good health. The CDR3 runs from the conserved cysteine through the conserved F or W. D genes are given only for firm matches. Clone sizes are given selectively: once, few, many, or a class where the clone is expanded.

few,TRBJ1-2,TRBV12-3/TRBV12-4,.,TGTGCCAGCAGTCCTGACAGTACAGGCTACACCTTC,CASSPDSTGYTF
.,TRBJ1-1,TRBV2,.,TGTGCCGGCAGTGATTCGTACACTGAAGCTTTCTTT,CAGSDSYTEAFF
few,TRBJ1-4,TRBV20-1,.,TGCAGTGGATCCTACAGGGCAACTAATGAAAAACTGTTTTTT,CSGSYRATNEKLFF
once,TRBJ2-1,TRBV12-5,TRBD2,TGTGCTAGTGGTAACCTAGCGGGAGTCACCTACAATGAGCAGTTCTTC,CASGNLAGVTYNEQFF
few,TRBJ2-7,TRBV15,.,TGTGCCACCAGCATTGGATTAGCAGGATCGGGGGCGCCGTACGAGCAGTACTTC,CATSIGLAGSGAPYEQYF
.,TRBJ2-3,TRBV20-1,TRBD2,TGCAGTGCCATTGCCCTCGGGAGGGCAGATACGCAGTATTTT,CSAIALGRADTQYF
.,TRBJ2-3,TRBV6-1,TRBD2,TGTGCCAGCAGAAATCCGAAGGGAGCTAGCGGAGACACAGATACGCAGTATTTT,CASRNPKGASGDTDTQYF
.,TRBJ2-3,TRBV12-3/TRBV12-4,TRBD2,TGTGCCAGCAGTTTATTGAGCGGGGGGGCCAGAGATACGCAGTATTTT,CASSLLSGGARDTQYF
few,TRBJ2-7,TRBV20-1,.,TGCAGTGCTGGCCTTAGGTACGAGCAGTACTTC,CSAGLRYEQYF
.,TRBJ1-1,TRBV7-9,.,TGTGCCAGCAGCTTTTCCGGGGAAATTGAAGCTTTCTTT,CASSFSGEIEAFF
few,TRBJ2-1,TRBV7-9,TRBD2,TGTGCCAGCAGCTCCCTAAGCGGGAGGGCCTACAATGAGCAGTTCTTC,CASSSLSGRAYNEQFF
many,TRBJ2-3,TRBV4-3,TRBD2,TGCGCCAGCAGCCAAGATTCATCGGCTAGCGGGAGCCTTGATACGCAGTATTTT,CASSQDSSASGSLDTQYF
.,TRBJ2-3,TRBV4-2,TRBD2,TGTGCCAGCAGCCCCCTTAGCGGGGGGTTCGCAGATACGCAGTATTTT,CASSPLSGGFADTQYF
.,TRBJ2-5,TRBV7-2,TRBD2,TGTGCCAGCAGCTTTCGCGCGGGGGGGCAAGAGACCCAGTACTTC,CASSFRAGGQETQYF
.,TRBJ2-1,TRBV7-2,TRBD2,TGTGCCAGCAGCGCCTCTAGCGGGTGGAACAATGAGCAGTTCTTC,CASSASSGWNNEQFF
.,TRBJ2-5,TRBV5-4,.,TGTGCCAGCAGCTTGGGGCTAGCGACCACCCAAGAGACCCAGTACTTC,CASSLGLATTQETQYF
few,TRBJ2-3,TRBV20-1,.,TGCAGCTGTCGGGTCGGGGCTTTATTCGATACGCAGTATTTT,CSCRVGALFDTQYF
few,TRBJ2-5,TRBV6-5,.,TGTGCCATCCGAAATAGCGGTCAAGAGACCCAGTACTTC,CAIRNSGQETQYF
few,TRBJ2-3,TRBV10-3,TRBD1,TGTGCCATCAGTGAGTGGGACAGGGTGAATACGCAGTATTTT,CAISEWDRVNTQYF
many,TRBJ2-3,TRBV12-3/TRBV12-4,.,TGTGCCAGCAGTTTAGCCCAGTCAGATACGCAGTATTTT,CASSLAQSDTQYF
few,TRBJ1-1,TRBV25-1,.,TGTGCCAGCTCGGTACAGGGTAGGGGCGCTGAAGCTTTCTTT,CASSVQGRGAEAFF
few,TRBJ2-3,TRBV5-5,TRBD2,TGTGCCAGCAGCTTGGTGGGGGCAGCGGGAGCCAACGGAGATACGCAGTATTTT,CASSLVGAAGANGDTQYF
few,TRBJ1-1,TRBV20-1,.,TGCAGTGCTAGCCCCGGGACATTGACTGAAGCTTTCTTT,CSASPGTLTEAFF
.,TRBJ2-7,TRBV12-3/TRBV12-4,.,TGTGCCAGCAGTTTTTTAGGAAATACCTACGAGCAGTACTTC,CASSFLGNTYEQYF
few,TRBJ2-1,TRBV10-3,TRBD2,TGTGCCATCAGGCTCTCGACTAGCGGGAGTAGCTACAATGAGCAGTTCTTC,CAIRLSTSGSSYNEQFF
.,TRBJ2-1,TRBV7-2,TRBD1,TGTGCCAGCAACCCAGACGCAGGGGGCGCATACAATGAGCAGTTCTTC,CASNPDAGGAYNEQFF
.,TRBJ2-2,TRBV5-6,.,TGTGCCAGCAGCTTGGGACTTCGTCCCGAGAACACCGGGGAGCTGTTTTTT,CASSLGLRPENTGELFF
few,TRBJ2-3,TRBV5-1,.,TGCGCCAGCAGCTCGGGGGGGACAGGCACAGATACGCAGTATTTT,CASSSGGTGTDTQYF
.,TRBJ2-4,TRBV15,.,TGTGCCACCAGCAGAGATCGGCGGGCTAGAGCCAAAAACATTCAGTACTTC,CATSRDRRARAKNIQYF
few,TRBJ2-3,TRBV20-1,TRBD2,TGCAGTGCTAAGAACCCGGGGGGGCCTTTGGATACGCAGTATTTT,CSAKNPGGPLDTQYF
few,TRBJ2-3,TRBV5-5,TRBD2,TGTGCCAGCAGCCCCCGGGGGGAGCGGAGCACAGATACGCAGTATTTT,CASSPRGERSTDTQYF
.,TRBJ2-7,TRBV11-2,.,TGTGCCAGCAGCCCAGAGCGGGCGGGGTCTTACGAGCAGTACTTC,CASSPERAGSYEQYF
.,TRBJ2-1,TRBV7-2,TRBD2,TGTGCCAGCAGCCGGGGCGGGAGTGGTTTCAATGAGCAGTTCTTC,CASSRGGSGFNEQFF
.,TRBJ2-5,TRBV5-1,.,TGCGCCAGCACGGCCGGACCCCTAAGGGAGACCCAGTACTTC,CASTAGPLRETQYF
.,TRBJ2-3,TRBV28,TRBD2,TGTGCCAGCAGTTCAGCCGGGGGGAGCACAGATACGCAGTATTTT,CASSSAGGSTDTQYF
.,TRBJ2-7,TRBV18,TRBD2,TGTGCCAGCTCACGTAACCCTACTAGCGTTGCCTTGGACGAGCAGTACTTC,CASSRNPTSVALDEQYF
few,TRBJ2-7,TRBV3-1,.,TGTGCCAGCAGCTCCCTTAGCGGAACCCTTGAGGAGCAGTACTTC,CASSSLSGTLEEQYF
.,TRBJ1-1,TRBV5-1,.,TGCGCCAGCAGCTTGGTGGCTAGCGGGAACACTGAAGCTTTCTTT,CASSLVASGNTEAFF
few,TRBJ1-3,TRBV6-5,.,TGTGCCAGCAGTTACTGGGGGGCGGGTGGAAACACCATATATTTT,CASSYWGAGGNTIYF
.,TRBJ2-1,TRBV12-3/TRBV12-4,.,TGTGCCAGCACGGGGGACCCACGAAGTAATGAGCAGTTCTTC,CASTGDPRSNEQFF
medium-sized,TRBJ1-4,TRBV20-1,.,TGCAGTGCTCAAGGACGGACTAATGAAAAACTGTTTTTT,CSAQGRTNEKLFF
few,TRBJ2-3,TRBV5-6,.,TGTGCCAGCAGCCGAACCACAGGGTCGGGAGATACGCAGTATTTT,CASSRTTGSGDTQYF
.,TRBJ2-1,TRBV12-3/TRBV12-4,TRBD2,TGTGCCAGCAGGGGAAGGACTAGCGGGAACAATGAGCAGTTCTTC,CASRGRTSGNNEQFF
.,TRBJ1-2,TRBV7-2,.,TGTGCCAGCAGCTTAGCTGTAGGGAGGGGCGATGGCTACACCTTC,CASSLAVGRGDGYTF
.,TRBJ2-5,TRBV20-1,TRBD2,TGCAGTGCTAGAGTCGGCGGGGGGATGGAGACCCAGTACTTC,CSARVGGGMETQYF
.,TRBJ1-2,TRBV11-3,.,TGTGCCAGCAGCTTCAGGCGGAACAACTATGGCTACACCTTC,CASSFRRNNYGYTF
.,TRBJ2-6,TRBV6-1,.,TGTGCCAGCTGGGGACGGCTTTACTCTGGGGCCAACGTCCTGACTTTC,CASWGRLYSGANVLTF
few,TRBJ2-7,TRBV7-7,TRBD2,TGTGCCAGCAGCGTAAGGGAGGGATCCGACGAGCAGTACTTC,CASSVREGSDEQYF
.,TRBJ2-1,TRBV11-3,.,TGTGCCAGCAGCCCCCAGGGGAGCGCCTACAATGAGCAGTTCTTC,CASSPQGSAYNEQFF
once,TRBJ2-3,TRBV11-2,TRBD2,TGTGCCAGCAGCACTAGACTAGCGGGATGGGATACGCAGTATTTT,CASSTRLAGWDTQYF
.,TRBJ2-3,TRBV5-1,.,TGCGCCAGCAGCATGAGTAGCCCCCGCGCAGATACGCAGTATTTT,CASSMSSPRADTQYF
.,TRBJ2-1,TRBV5-1,TRBD2,TGCGCCAGCAGCTTGGCTCTAGCGGGGGGGCCCTACAATGAGCAGTTCTTC,CASSLALAGGPYNEQFF
few,TRBJ2-6,TRBV7-2,.,TGTGCCAGCAGCTTATTTGGGGGCAGATCTGGGGCCAACGTCCTGACTTTC,CASSLFGGRSGANVLTF
.,TRBJ2-3,TRBV11-2,.,TGTGCCAGCAGCTTGCTAGGCGGCGGGGGCTTTTCTAGCACAGATACGCAGTATTTT,CASSLLGGGGFSSTDTQYF